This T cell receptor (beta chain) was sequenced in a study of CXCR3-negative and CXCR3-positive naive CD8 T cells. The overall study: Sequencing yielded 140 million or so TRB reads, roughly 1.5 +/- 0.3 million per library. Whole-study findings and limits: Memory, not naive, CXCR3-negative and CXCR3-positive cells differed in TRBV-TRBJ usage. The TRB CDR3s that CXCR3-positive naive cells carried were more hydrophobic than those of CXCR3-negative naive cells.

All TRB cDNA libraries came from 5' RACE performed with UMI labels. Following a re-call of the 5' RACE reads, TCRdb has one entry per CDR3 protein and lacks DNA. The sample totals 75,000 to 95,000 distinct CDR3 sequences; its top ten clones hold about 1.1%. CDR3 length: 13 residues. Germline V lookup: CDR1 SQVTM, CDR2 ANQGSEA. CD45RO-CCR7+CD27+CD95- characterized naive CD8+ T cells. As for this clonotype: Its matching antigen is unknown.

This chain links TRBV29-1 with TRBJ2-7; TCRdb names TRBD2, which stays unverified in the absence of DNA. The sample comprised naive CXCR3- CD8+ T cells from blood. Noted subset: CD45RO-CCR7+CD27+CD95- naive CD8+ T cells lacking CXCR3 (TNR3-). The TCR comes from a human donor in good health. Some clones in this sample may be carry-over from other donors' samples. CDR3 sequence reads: CSVLLADSYEQYF.